The next 26 T cell receptor beta chains were all read from a single sample in a study of T cells expressing NK-cell markers. Using the 5' RACE reads, TCRdb records one entry per CDR3 protein without DNA. This specimen shows 440,000 or so distinct CDR3 sequences; the ten leading clones hold about 7.3%. Material for sequencing was blood T cells: a sorted CD56 or NKG2C T cell subset, CD4+ or CD8+ T cells, or bulk PBMC T cells (not recorded which). The origin of the receptors is a woman aged 18 to 75 in good health.

The chain is built from TRBV20-1 and TRBJ2-7; the TRBD2 assignment by TCRdb is unverifiable without DNA. This CDR3 spans 13 amino acids. Per the germline V gene, CDR1 is DFQATT and CDR2 is SNEGSKA (reference sequence). CDR3 in amino acids: CSARLAGLYEQYF.

This sequence joins TRBV5-1 and TRBJ1-5; there is no DNA to check the TCRdb D call of TRBD1. The CDR3 loop spans 14 amino acids. Looked up from germline, CDR1 is SGHRS and CDR2 is YFSETQ. This chain's CDR3 is CASSDGQPGQPQHF.

The J gene is TRBJ2-3, the V gene TRBV6-5; TCRdb designates TRBD2, a call that cannot be tested without DNA. Per germline, CDR1 MNHEY and CDR2 SVGAGI. This CDR3 is built from 16 residues. Here the CDR3 reads CASSYSSSGGTDTQYF.

CDR3 protein: CASSSPKGGSDTQYF. The rearrangement links TRBV7-8 to TRBJ2-3; the D call of TRBD1 rests on TCRdb alone, since no DNA is present to check it. The germline V gene has CDR1 SGHVS and CDR2 FQNEAQ. The CDR3 is made up of 15 amino acids.

The rearrangement uses TRBV20-1 and TRBJ2-3; TCRdb selects TRBD1, and the lack of DNA leaves this call unchecked. Per germline, CDR1 DFQATT and CDR2 SNEGSKA (reference sequence). The CDR3 is 12 amino acids. CDR3 protein: CSASGASNIQYF.

The chain employs TRBV25-1 and TRBJ2-6. Per germline, CDR1 MGHDK and CDR2 SYGVNS. CDR3 length: 17 amino acids. CDR3 amino acids: CASSEGQPAAGANVLTF.

V usage is TRBV7-2 and J usage is TRBJ2-5. This CDR3 is 14 amino acids long. CDR1 SGHTA and CDR2 FQGNSA come from the germline V gene. CDR3 protein: CASSSTTAQETQYF.

The chain has TRBV2 and TRBJ2-2; TCRdb outputs TRBD2, but without DNA this stays unchecked. Looked up from germline, CDR1 is SNHLY and CDR2 is FYNNEI. The CDR3 is 14 amino acids. CDR3 in amino acids: CASRTGPNTGELFF.

V is TRBV30 and J is TRBJ1-5. This CDR3 is built from 14 residues. Germline assignment: CDR1 GTSNPN and CDR2 SVGIG (reference sequence). The CDR3 loop reads CAWRGTGGNQPQHF.

The chain employs TRBV6-2 or TRBV6-3 and TRBJ2-3; TCRdb picks TRBD2, but there is no DNA to check that call. This CDR3 contains 17 residues. Germline loops: CDR1 MNHEY, CDR2 SVGEGT. The CDR3 loop is CASTPTSSGGWADTQYF.

The gene calls are TRBV5-1 and TRBJ2-1. This CDR3 is 14 amino acids long. Per the germline V gene, CDR1 is SGHRS and CDR2 is YFSETQ. The CDR3 spells CASSLGDPYNEQFF.

V gene TRBV12-3 or TRBV12-4 combines with J gene TRBJ1-1. This CDR3 spans 13 amino acids. This CDR3 reads CASANSVLTEAFF.

The genes are TRBV12-3 or TRBV12-4 and TRBJ2-5; no DNA is available, so the TRBD1 call from TCRdb remains unchecked. The length of the CDR3 is 14 residues. CDR3 region: CASSRSGHEETQYF.

The chain recombines TRBV30 with TRBJ2-1; TCRdb lists TRBD2, though no DNA is available to test this call. CDR1 is GTSNPN, CDR2 SVGIG, per germline (reference sequence). The CDR3 length is 11 residues. CDR3 sequence reads: CGLAAYNEQFF.

The V and J genes are TRBV19 and TRBJ2-3; the TRBD1 assignment by TCRdb is unverifiable without DNA. Germline V lookup: CDR1 LNHDA, CDR2 SQIVND (reference sequence). The CDR3 consists of 12 residues. The CDR3 is CASRQGTDTQYF.

This chain joins TRBV29-1 and TRBJ2-1; no DNA is available, so the TRBD1 call from TCRdb remains unchecked. This CDR3 has 15 amino acids. Germline lookup yields CDR1 SQVTM and CDR2 ANQGSEA. The CDR3 loop reads CSVETSGRGYNEQFF.

The chain links TRBV12-3 or TRBV12-4 to TRBJ2-7; the D call of TRBD2 rests on TCRdb alone, since no DNA is present to check it. CDR3 length: 12 amino acids. The CDR3 sequence is CASTARRGEQYF.

The chain combines TRBV20-1 with TRBJ2-7. The CDR3 has 13 residues. CDR1 is DFQATT and CDR2 is SNEGSKA in the germline V gene (reference sequence). The CDR3 region is CSAQRPPAYEQYF.

V usage is TRBV9 and J usage is TRBJ2-3; TCRdb returns TRBD1, unconfirmable since there is no DNA. This CDR3 contains 15 residues. CDR1 and CDR2 from the germline V gene are SGDLS and YYNGEE. CDR3 protein: CASSLGQTRGDTQYF.

This chain joins TRBV24-1 and TRBJ2-1; the TCRdb call, TRBD2, lacks DNA for checking. The CDR3 is made up of 12 amino acids. Germline V gene data show CDR1 as KGHDR and CDR2 as SFDVKD. This chain's CDR3 is CATSERADEQFF.

The chain joins TRBV5-1 to TRBJ1-1; TCRdb lists TRBD1, though no DNA is available to test this call. The CDR3 runs 14 residues. Germline lookup yields CDR1 SGHRS and CDR2 YFSETQ. CDR3 region: CASSHRGENTEAFF.

The rearrangement links TRBV6-5 to TRBJ1-3. The CDR3 runs 14 residues. Germline CDR1 MNHEY, CDR2 SVGAGI. The CDR3 protein is CASSFQNSGNTIYF.

The chain combines TRBV6-1 with TRBJ2-1; lacking DNA, the TRBD2 call made by TCRdb goes unchecked. Per germline, CDR1 MNHNS and CDR2 SASEGT. The CDR3 is made up of 17 amino acids. CDR3 sequence reads: CASSTTAEVRAWNEQFF.

The chain is built from TRBV6-1 and TRBJ2-3; lacking DNA, the TRBD1 call made by TCRdb goes unchecked. Germline lookup yields CDR1 MNHNS and CDR2 SASEGT. The CDR3 is 14 residues long. CDR3 region: CASRRGGDTDTQYF.

The V call is TRBV20-1, the J call TRBJ2-1; the TCRdb call, TRBD2, lacks DNA for checking. CDR1 and CDR2 from the germline V gene are DFQATT and SNEGSKA (reference sequence). The CDR3 runs to 16 residues. CDR3 in amino acids: CSARTKTGLAFNEQFF.

The chain is built from TRBV18 and TRBJ2-1; TCRdb's D call, TRBD2, is unchecked because there is no DNA. Germline-derived CDR1 and CDR2 are KGHSH and LQKENI. This CDR3 comprises 15 residues. The CDR3 spells CASSPGAGSYNEQFF.